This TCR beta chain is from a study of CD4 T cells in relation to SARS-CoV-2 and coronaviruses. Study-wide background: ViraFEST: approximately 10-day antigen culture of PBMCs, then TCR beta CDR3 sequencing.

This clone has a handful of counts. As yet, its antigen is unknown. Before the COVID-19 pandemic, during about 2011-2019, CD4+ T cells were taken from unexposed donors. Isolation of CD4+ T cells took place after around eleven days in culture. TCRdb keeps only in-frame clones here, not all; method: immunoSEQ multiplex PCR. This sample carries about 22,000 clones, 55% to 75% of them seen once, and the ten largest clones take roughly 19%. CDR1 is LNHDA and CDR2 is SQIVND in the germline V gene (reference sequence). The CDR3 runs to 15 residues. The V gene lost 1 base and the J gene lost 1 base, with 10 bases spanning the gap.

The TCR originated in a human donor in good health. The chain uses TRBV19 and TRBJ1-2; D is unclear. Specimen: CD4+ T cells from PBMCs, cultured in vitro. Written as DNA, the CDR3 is TGTGCCAGTAGTATAGGAGAGACGGTTAACTATGGCTACACCTTC. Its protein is CASSIGETVNYGYTF.